This entry lists 2 T cell receptor beta chains sequenced from one sample in a study of blood T cell repertoires in COVID-19. Generated by immunoSEQ multiplex PCR, the TCRdb table keeps only in-frame clones and is missing some. Of roughly 250,000 clones listed, more than 65% are singletons. Material: peripheral blood. These receptors all stem from a woman between 35 and 50 years old with active or convalescent COVID-19.

V usage is TRBV5-1 and J usage is TRBJ2-7, with D perhaps TRBD1 (5 bases). The CDR3 is 14 amino acids. Germline-derived CDR1 and CDR2 are SGHRS and YFSETQ. V was shortened by 4 bases and J by 2 bases, with 13 bases between the two germline ends. CDR3 region: CASSPDNPTYEQYF. The CDR3, as DNA: TGCGCCAGCAGCCCGGACAACCCAACCTACGAGCAGTACTTC. The full variable domain, with the rest looked up from reference TRBV5-1 and TRBJ2-7, is KAGVTQTPRYLIKTRGQQVTLSCSPISGHRSVSWYQQTPGQGLQFLFEYFSETQRNKGNFPGRFSGRQFSNSRSEMNVSTLELGDSALYLCASSPDNPTYEQYFGPGTRLTVT.

The V call is TRBV28, the J call TRBJ1-5, with TRBD1 identical over 7 bases. The ends lost 6 bases at V and 2 bases at J; junction bases unmatched: 7. CDR1 is MDHEN, CDR2 SYDVKM, per germline. The CDR3 contains 15 residues. The CDR3 protein is CASSPGQGGNQPQHF. The CDR3 DNA is TGTGCCAGCAGCCCCGGGCAGGGGGGCAATCAGCCCCAGCATTTT.